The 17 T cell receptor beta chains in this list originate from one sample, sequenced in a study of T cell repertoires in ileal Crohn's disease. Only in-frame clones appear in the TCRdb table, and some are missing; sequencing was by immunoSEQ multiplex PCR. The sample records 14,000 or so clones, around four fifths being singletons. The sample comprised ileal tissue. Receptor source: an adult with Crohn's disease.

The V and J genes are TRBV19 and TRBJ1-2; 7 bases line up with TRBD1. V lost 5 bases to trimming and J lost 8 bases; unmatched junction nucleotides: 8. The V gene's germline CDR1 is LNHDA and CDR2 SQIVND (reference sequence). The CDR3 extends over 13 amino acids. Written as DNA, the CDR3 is TGTGCCAGTAGTTCGACAGGGTTTCGGGGCTACACCTTC. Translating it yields CASSSTGFRGYTF. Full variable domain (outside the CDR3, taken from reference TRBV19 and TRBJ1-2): DGGITQSPKYLFRKEGQNVTLSCEQNLNHDAMYWYRQDPGQGLRLIYYSQIVNDFQKGDIAEGYSVSREKKESFPLTVTSAQKNPTAFYLCASSSTGFRGYTFGSGTRLTVV.

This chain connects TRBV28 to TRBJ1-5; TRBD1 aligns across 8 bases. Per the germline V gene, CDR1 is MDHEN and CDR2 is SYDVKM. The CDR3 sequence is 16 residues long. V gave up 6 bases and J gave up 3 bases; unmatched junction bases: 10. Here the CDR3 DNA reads TGTGCCAGCAGGAGTGGGACAGGTACTTTCAATCAGCCCCAGCATTTT. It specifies CASRSGTGTFNQPQHF.

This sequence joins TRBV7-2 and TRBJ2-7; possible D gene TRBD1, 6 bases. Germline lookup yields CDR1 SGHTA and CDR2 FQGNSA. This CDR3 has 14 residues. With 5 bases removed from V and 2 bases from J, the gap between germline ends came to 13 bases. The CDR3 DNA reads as TGTGCCAGCAGCCCCCGGACAGCCGCCTACGAGCAGTACTTC. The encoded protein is CASSPRTAAYEQYF.

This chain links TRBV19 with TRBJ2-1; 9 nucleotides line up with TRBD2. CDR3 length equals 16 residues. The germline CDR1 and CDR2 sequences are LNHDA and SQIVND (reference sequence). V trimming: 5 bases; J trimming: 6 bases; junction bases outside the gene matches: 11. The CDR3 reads CASSSPGAGGGNEQFF. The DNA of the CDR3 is TGTGCCAGTAGTTCTCCGGGAGCGGGAGGTGGCAATGAGCAGTTCTTC.

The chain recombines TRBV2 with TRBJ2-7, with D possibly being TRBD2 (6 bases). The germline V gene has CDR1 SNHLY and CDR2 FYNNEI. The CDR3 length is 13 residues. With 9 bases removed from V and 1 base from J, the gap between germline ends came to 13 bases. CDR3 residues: CASHGTLSYEQYF. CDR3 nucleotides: TGTGCCAGTCACGGGACTCTATCCTACGAGCAGTACTTC.

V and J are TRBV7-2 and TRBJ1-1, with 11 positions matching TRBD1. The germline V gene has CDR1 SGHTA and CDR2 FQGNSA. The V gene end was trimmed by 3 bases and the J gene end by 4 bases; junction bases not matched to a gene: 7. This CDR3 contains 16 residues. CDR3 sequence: CASSFTSGTGGTEAFF. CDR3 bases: TGTGCCAGCAGCTTTACCTCCGGGACAGGGGGCACTGAAGCTTTCTTT.

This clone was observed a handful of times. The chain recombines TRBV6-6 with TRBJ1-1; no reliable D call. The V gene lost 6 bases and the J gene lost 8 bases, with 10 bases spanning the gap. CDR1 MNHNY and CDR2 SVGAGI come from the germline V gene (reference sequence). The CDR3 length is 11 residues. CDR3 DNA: TGTGCCAGCAGCCCCGGTCGGGAAGCTTTCTTT. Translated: CASSPGREAFF.

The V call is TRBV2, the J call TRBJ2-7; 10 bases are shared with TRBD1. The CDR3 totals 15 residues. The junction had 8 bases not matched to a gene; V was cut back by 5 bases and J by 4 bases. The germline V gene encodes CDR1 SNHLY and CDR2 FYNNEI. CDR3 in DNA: TGTGCCAGCAGTAGAGACAGGGGGCAAGCGTACGAGCAGTACTTC. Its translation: CASSRDRGQAYEQYF.

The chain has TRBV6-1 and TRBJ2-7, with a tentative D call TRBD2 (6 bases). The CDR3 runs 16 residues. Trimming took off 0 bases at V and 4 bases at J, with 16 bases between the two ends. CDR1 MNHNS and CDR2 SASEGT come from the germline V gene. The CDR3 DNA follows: TGTGCCAGCAGTGAAGCTATGGCGGGATTACTTTACGAGCAGTACTTC. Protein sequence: CASSEAMAGLLYEQYF.

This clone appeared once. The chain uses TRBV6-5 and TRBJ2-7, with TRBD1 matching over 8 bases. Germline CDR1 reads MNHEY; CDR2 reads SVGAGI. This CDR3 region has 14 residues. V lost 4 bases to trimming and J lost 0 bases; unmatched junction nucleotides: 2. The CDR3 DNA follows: TGTGCCAGCAGTTCTGACAGGGGCTCCTACGAGCAGTACTTC. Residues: CASSSDRGSYEQYF.

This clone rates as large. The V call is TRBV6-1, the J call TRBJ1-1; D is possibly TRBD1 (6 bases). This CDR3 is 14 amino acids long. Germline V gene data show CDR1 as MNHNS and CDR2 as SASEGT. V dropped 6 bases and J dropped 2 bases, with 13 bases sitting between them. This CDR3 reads CASRAGTSNTEAFF. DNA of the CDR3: TGTGCCAGCAGGGCCGGGACATCAAACACTGAAGCTTTCTTT.

The CDR3 bases are TGTGCCAGCAGCGCCGACAGGGGCTCTGGAAACACCATATATTTT. It encodes CASSADRGSGNTIYF. The chain uses TRBV9 and TRBJ1-3; 8 bases align to TRBD1. Looked up from germline, CDR1 is SGDLS and CDR2 is YYNGEE. The CDR3 runs to 15 residues. The ends lost 3 bases at V and 0 bases at J; junction bases unmatched: 2.

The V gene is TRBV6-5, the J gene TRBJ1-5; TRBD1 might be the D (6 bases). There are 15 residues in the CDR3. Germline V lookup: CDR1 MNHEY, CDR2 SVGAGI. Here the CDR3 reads CLPGGAHDSNQPQHF. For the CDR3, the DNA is TGTCTCCCGGGGGGGGCCCATGATAGCAATCAGCCCCAGCATTTT.

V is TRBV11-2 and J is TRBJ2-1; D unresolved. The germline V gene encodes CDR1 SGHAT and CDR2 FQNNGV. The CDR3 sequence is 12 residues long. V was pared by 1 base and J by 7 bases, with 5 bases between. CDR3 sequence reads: CASSLALNEQFF. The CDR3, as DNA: TGTGCCAGCAGCTTAGCTCTAAATGAGCAGTTCTTC. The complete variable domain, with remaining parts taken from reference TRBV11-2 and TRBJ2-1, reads EAGVAQSPRYKIIEKRQSVAFWCNPISGHATLYWYQQILGQGPKLLIQFQNNGVVDDSQLPKDRFSAERLKGVDSTLKIQPAKLEDSAVYLCASSLALNEQFFGPGTRLTVL.

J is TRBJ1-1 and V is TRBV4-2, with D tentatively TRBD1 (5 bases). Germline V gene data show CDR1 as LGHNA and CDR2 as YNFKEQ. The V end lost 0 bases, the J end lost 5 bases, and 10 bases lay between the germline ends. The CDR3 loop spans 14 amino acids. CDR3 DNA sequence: TGTGCCAGCAGCCAAGATCCCCGGGGGACTGAAGCTTTCTTT. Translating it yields CASSQDPRGTEAFF.

The DNA of the CDR3 is TGTGCCAGCAGGCCATGGGCTCCGAACACTGAAGCTTTCTTT. It translates to CASRPWAPNTEAFF. This sequence joins TRBV6-6 and TRBJ1-1; D gene unclear. The CDR3 consists of 14 residues. In germline, CDR1 is MNHNY, CDR2 SVGAGI (reference sequence). V was clipped by 6 bases and J by 1 base, with 12 bases between them.

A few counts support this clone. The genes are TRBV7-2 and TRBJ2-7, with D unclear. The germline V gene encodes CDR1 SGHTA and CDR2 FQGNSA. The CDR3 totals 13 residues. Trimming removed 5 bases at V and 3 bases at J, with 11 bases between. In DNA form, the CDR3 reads TGTGCCAGCAGCCCTCAGACATTCTACGAGCAGTACTTC. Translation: CASSPQTFYEQYF.